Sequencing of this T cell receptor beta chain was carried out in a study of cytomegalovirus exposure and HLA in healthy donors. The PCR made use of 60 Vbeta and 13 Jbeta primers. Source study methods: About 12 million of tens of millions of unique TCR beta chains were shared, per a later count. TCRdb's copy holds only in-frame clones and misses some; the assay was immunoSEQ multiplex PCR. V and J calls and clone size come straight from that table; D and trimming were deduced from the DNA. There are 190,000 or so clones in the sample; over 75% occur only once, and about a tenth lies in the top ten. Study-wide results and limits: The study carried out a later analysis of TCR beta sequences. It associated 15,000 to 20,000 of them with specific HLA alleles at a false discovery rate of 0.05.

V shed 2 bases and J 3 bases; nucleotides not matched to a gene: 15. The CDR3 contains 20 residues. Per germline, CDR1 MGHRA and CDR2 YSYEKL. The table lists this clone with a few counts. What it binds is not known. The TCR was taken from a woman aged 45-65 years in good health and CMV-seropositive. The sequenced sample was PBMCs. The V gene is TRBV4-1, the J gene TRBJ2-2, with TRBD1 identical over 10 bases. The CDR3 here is CASSQRQGAQGLAYTGELFF. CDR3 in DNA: TGCGCCAGCAGCCAACGACAGGGGGCGCAGGGGCTGGCTTACACCGGGGAGCTGTTTTTT.